One and the same sample provided the 6 T cell receptor beta chains below, sequenced in a study of cytotoxic CD8 clonotypes in ibrutinib-treated CLL (dated by TCRdb to the early 2020s). Preparation of the library involved the immunoSEQ multiplex PCR assay. TCRdb holds this immuneACCESS table with in-frame rearrangements only. Some clones are missing; in checked studies, unresolved V genes explain under half, and the rest has no known cause. Present in this sample are 160,000 or so clones, approximately 80% of which were seen just once. 3.5% to 5.5% of the sample comes from the top ten. The time point label, as the study defines it: roughly 2 years on ibrutinib. The sample here was PBMCs, taken after 24 months of ibrutinib treatment. The receptor set was obtained from a human donor with chronic lymphocytic leukemia.

The V gene is TRBV19, the J gene TRBJ2-3, with D perhaps given as TRBD1 or TRBD2 (5 bases each). The germline CDR1 and CDR2 sequences are LNHDA and SQIVND (reference sequence). This CDR3 has 15 residues. V lost 3 bases to trimming and J lost 2 bases, with 12 bases between them. CDR3 DNA: TGTGCCAGTAGTATGAGGGGCAGGTCCACAGATACGCAGTATTTT. This encodes CASSMRGRSTDTQYF.

The V gene is TRBV28, the J gene TRBJ2-1, with TRBD1 matching over 8 bases. V trimming: 4 bases; J trimming: 3 bases; junction bases outside the gene matches: 5. Per the germline V gene, CDR1 is MDHEN and CDR2 is SYDVKM. The CDR3 loop spans 15 amino acids. The CDR3 sequence is CASSSPGQGYNEQFF. The DNA of the CDR3 is TGTGCCAGCAGTTCCCCCGGACAGGGCTACAATGAGCAGTTCTTC.

The chain uses TRBV27 and TRBJ1-5; D is possibly TRBD1 (6 bases). From germline, CDR1 is MNHEY and CDR2 SMNVEV (reference sequence). The V end was cut by 5 bases, the J end by 7 bases, with 12 bases between. The CDR3 runs to 13 residues. The CDR3, as DNA: TGTGCCAGCAGTCGTCGGGGACACCAGCCCCAGCATTTT. Translating gives CASSRRGHQPQHF.

A note on this clone: One junction end does not reproduce the germline sequence, and a read error may be involved. The V gene is TRBV28, the J gene TRBJ2-7, with a weak D call TRBD1 (6 bases). The CDR3 covers 13 residues. CDR1 is MDHEN, CDR2 SYDVKM, per germline. The CDR3 spells CASSLGTGWRSDF. In DNA, the CDR3 is TGTGCCAGCAGTTTAGGAACAGGGTGGAGGTCGGACTTC.

This clone was detected a few times. V gene TRBV2 combines with J gene TRBJ1-4; possible D gene TRBD1, 5 bases. The V end was cut by 6 bases, the J end by 7 bases, with 18 bases between. The germline V gene encodes CDR1 SNHLY and CDR2 FYNNEI. The CDR3 runs to 15 residues. Here the CDR3 reads CASRGVGNDGEKLFF. DNA of the CDR3: TGTGCCAGCAGGGGGGTGGGAAATGACGGTGAAAAACTGTTTTTT.

This chain uses TRBV6-5 with TRBJ1-2; maybe TRBD1 (5 bases). Germline V gene data show CDR1 as MNHEY and CDR2 as SVGAGI. Trimming took off 0 bases at V and 4 bases at J, with 12 bases between the two ends. The CDR3 loop spans 15 amino acids. The chain's CDR3 is CASSYSPGSSYGYTF. The CDR3 region has the DNA TGTGCCAGCAGTTACTCGCCAGGGTCAAGCTATGGCTACACCTTC.